One and the same sample provided the 3 T cell receptor beta chains below, sequenced in a study of Tregs in tolerant kidney transplant recipients. Method: immunoSEQ multiplex PCR; TCRdb's copy keeps in-frame clones and lacks some. The sample includes approximately 50,000 clones, 91% seen only once; the top ten take 13% to 15%. The nonmyeloablative bone marrow transplants came from related graft donors, with transient mixed chimerism. Specimen: CD8+ T cells from blood (PBMCs), collected 24 months after the transplant. These receptors all come from a human patient who received a combined kidney and bone marrow transplant. Part of the T cell pool may stem from the graft donor.

V is TRBV9 and J is TRBJ2-1; D ambiguous. The ends were cut back, 0 bases at V and 4 bases at J, with 8 bases in the middle. Germline V gives CDR1 SGDLS, CDR2 YYNGEE. The CDR3 covers 14 residues. CDR3 loop: CASSVAVTYNEQFF. The CDR3 DNA reads TGTGCCAGCAGCGTAGCTGTGACTTACAATGAGCAGTTCTTC.

This sequence joins TRBV4-1 and TRBJ2-3, with 9 positions matching TRBD2. The CDR3 consists of 14 residues. Losses at the gene ends were 1 base for V and 10 bases for J; bases not matched to a gene: 6. Germline values: CDR1 MGHRA, CDR2 YSYEKL. The CDR3 nucleotides read TGCGCCAGCAGCCAAGTGCGGGGGGGCTACTCGCAGTATTTT. Protein product: CASSQVRGGYSQYF.

The rearrangement joins TRBV7-9 to TRBJ2-3; 9 nucleotides agree with TRBD1. The CDR3 runs to 15 residues. Germline CDR1 and CDR2: SEHNR and FQNEAQ (reference sequence). V lost 3 bases to trimming and J lost 4 bases; unmatched junction nucleotides: 5. DNA for the CDR3: TGTGCCAGCAGCTTCCGACAGGGGGGGGCAGATACGCAGTATTTT. Protein sequence: CASSFRQGGADTQYF.